The rows below give T cell receptor beta chains drawn from one sample of a study of cytomegalovirus exposure and HLA in healthy donors. The assay was immunoSEQ multiplex PCR, and TCRdb's table has in-frame clones only and misses some. Of 70,000 to 75,000 clones listed, approximately 94% are singletons. The sample taken for sequencing was PBMCs. These receptors were collected from a young woman in good health and CMV-seronegative. The CDR3 runs from the conserved cysteine through the conserved F or W. A D gene is named only where the DNA matches it firmly. Clone size, where shown, is once, few, many, or a class for clones that have expanded.

v_gene: TRBV6-1
j_gene: TRBJ2-1
d_gene: TRBD1
abundance: once
CDR3nt: TGTGCCAGCAGTGAACGACAGGGTTGGTATGAGCAGTTCTTC
CDR3aa: CASSERQGWYEQFF

v_gene: TRBV7-7
j_gene: TRBJ1-1
d_gene: -
abundance: -
CDR3nt: TGTGCTAGCAGCTTAGGGGCGAACACTGAAGCTTTCTTT
CDR3aa: CASSLGANTEAFF

v_gene: TRBV14
j_gene: TRBJ2-3
d_gene: TRBD2
abundance: -
CDR3nt: TGTGCCAGCAGCCAAGACCTAGCGGGGGACACAGATACGCAGTATTTT
CDR3aa: CASSQDLAGDTDTQYF

v_gene: TRBV27
j_gene: TRBJ2-3
d_gene: TRBD1
abundance: -
CDR3nt: TGTGCCAGCAGACCTGACAGGGCAGATACGCAGTATTTT
CDR3aa: CASRPDRADTQYF

v_gene: TRBV9
j_gene: TRBJ2-1
d_gene: TRBD1
abundance: -
CDR3nt: TGTGCCAGCAGCGAATCAGGGGGCTACAATGAGCAGTTCTTC
CDR3aa: CASSESGGYNEQFF

v_gene: TRBV7-2
j_gene: TRBJ1-2
d_gene: -
abundance: -
CDR3nt: TGTGCCAGCAGCCCTGGGCATAGCTACACCTTC
CDR3aa: CASSPGHSYTF

v_gene: TRBV2
j_gene: TRBJ2-3
d_gene: -
abundance: -
CDR3nt: TGTGCCAGCAAGAGTAACACAGATACGCAGTATTTT
CDR3aa: CASKSNTDTQYF

v_gene: TRBV2
j_gene: TRBJ2-1
d_gene: -
abundance: -
CDR3nt: TGTGCCAGCAGTGGGACAGTGGGGCAGTTCTTC
CDR3aa: CASSGTVGQFF

v_gene: TRBV9
j_gene: TRBJ2-5
d_gene: TRBD2
abundance: once
CDR3nt: TGTGCCAGCAGCGTTACTAGCGGGTCGTATCAAGAGACCCAGTACTTC
CDR3aa: CASSVTSGSYQETQYF

v_gene: TRBV10-2
j_gene: TRBJ2-3
d_gene: TRBD2
abundance: -
CDR3nt: TGCGCCAGCAGTGAGTCTCGGGGGGGGGCTATGACAGATACGCAGTATTTT
CDR3aa: CASSESRGGAMTDTQYF

v_gene: TRBV5-4
j_gene: TRBJ1-2
d_gene: TRBD1
abundance: -
CDR3nt: TGTGCCAGCAGCTTGGTGGGGACAGGGACTGGCTATGGCTACACCTTC
CDR3aa: CASSLVGTGTGYGYTF

v_gene: TRBV23-1
j_gene: TRBJ2-5
d_gene: -
abundance: -
CDR3nt: TGCGCCAGCAGTCAATCGAGCGGGTTTAGGGGAAAAGAGACCCAGTACTTC
CDR3aa: CASSQSSGFRGKETQYF

v_gene: TRBV28
j_gene: TRBJ1-1
d_gene: -
abundance: once
CDR3nt: TGTGCCAGCAGTCCCTGGACAGAGAACACTGAAGCTTTCTTT
CDR3aa: CASSPWTENTEAFF

v_gene: TRBV5-1
j_gene: TRBJ2-2
d_gene: TRBD1
abundance: -
CDR3nt: TGCGCCAGCAGCTTGACAGGGGACACCGGGGAGCTGTTTTTT
CDR3aa: CASSLTGDTGELFF

v_gene: TRBV9
j_gene: TRBJ1-4
d_gene: TRBD1
abundance: -
CDR3nt: TGTGCCAGCAGCGGGGGACAGTCTAATGAAAAACTGTTTTTT
CDR3aa: CASSGGQSNEKLFF

v_gene: TRBV7-9
j_gene: TRBJ1-4
d_gene: TRBD1
abundance: -
CDR3nt: TGTGCCAGCAGCGCCGTCCCGGGACAGGCAACTAATGAAAAACTGTTTTTT
CDR3aa: CASSAVPGQATNEKLFF

v_gene: TRBV27
j_gene: TRBJ1-5
d_gene: TRBD1
abundance: -
CDR3nt: TGTGCCAGCAGTTACGGGACAGGGAATCAGCCCCAGCATTTT
CDR3aa: CASSYGTGNQPQHF

v_gene: TRBV4-1
j_gene: TRBJ2-4
d_gene: -
abundance: once
CDR3nt: TGCGCCAGCAGCCAAACCGTCACGCGCGGCCAAAACATTCAGTACTTC
CDR3aa: CASSQTVTRGQNIQYF

v_gene: TRBV6-1
j_gene: TRBJ1-1
d_gene: -
abundance: once
CDR3nt: TGTGCCAGCAGTGAAGAGGAAAGGAGCACTGAAGCTTTCTTT
CDR3aa: CASSEEERSTEAFF

v_gene: TRBV5-4
j_gene: TRBJ2-7
d_gene: TRBD1
abundance: once
CDR3nt: TGTGCCAGCAGCTTGGACGTGCAGGGGGCAATCTACGAGCAGTACTTC
CDR3aa: CASSLDVQGAIYEQYF